In this sample, the clone carrying this TCR beta chain turned up once. What it binds is not known. This CDR3 contains 15 residues. Looked up from germline, CDR1 is SNHLY and CDR2 is FYNNEI. The V and J ends lost 2 bases and 4 bases respectively, with 14 bases between them. The data were obtained in a study of T cell repertoires in cytomegalovirus infection. Across the whole study: Public TCR beta signature analysis indicated the presence of both CMV infection and matching HLA type.

TCRdb processed the reads anew with MiXCR; each CDR3 protein has one entry. Of 750,000 to 900,000 distinct CDR3 sequences listed, about 29% were seen once; the top ten hold over 10%. The study, taken as a whole, reports: HLA-C-restricted, CMV-specific TCR beta clonotypes were dominant ex vivo.

This TCR was recovered from a human donor in good health (CMV status not recorded). Some clones in this sample may be carry-over from other donors' samples. The rearrangement uses TRBV2 and TRBJ2-5; no firm D call. The sample in question was cultured CD8+ T cells from PBMCs, obtained from culture after CMV antigen stimulation. The CDR3, as DNA: TGTGCCAGCAGTGAACCCTACACGATTGGAGAGACCCAGTACTTC. Its translation: CASSEPYTIGETQYF. Full variable domain (outside the CDR3, taken from reference TRBV2 and TRBJ2-5): EPEVTQTPSHQVTQMGQEVILRCVPISNHLYFYWYRQILGQKVEFLVSFYNNEISEKSEIFDDQFSVERPDGSNFTLKIRSTKLEDSAMYFCASSEPYTIGETQYFGPGTRLLVL.